These T cell receptor beta chains were read from a single sample in a study of cytomegalovirus exposure and HLA in healthy donors. The method was immunoSEQ multiplex PCR; TCRdb's version includes in-frame clones alone and lacks a portion of them. The repertoire holds 120,000 to 150,000 clones, 76% seen once, with approximately 1.8% in the top ten. The sequencing sample was made of PBMCs. These receptors all stem from a man aged 40-50 years in good health and CMV-seronegative. Each CDR3 is given with its conserved first and last residue. The order of the fields is clone size, J gene, D gene, V gene, CDR3 protein, CDR3 DNA. The D gene is left open where the match is weak. The listing skips clone size in some rows; elsewhere it reads once, few, many or a size class.

size: NA; J: TRBJ2-1; D: TRBD2; V: TRBV15; CDR3: CATSGYNPRGGPNEQFF; DNA: TGTGCCACCAGCGGGTACAATCCGCGGGGGGGCCCGAATGAGCAGTTCTTC
size: NA; J: TRBJ1-5; D: NA; V: TRBV7-2; CDR3: CASSSDSYYQPQHF; DNA: TGTGCCAGCAGCTCCGACAGCTACTATCAGCCCCAGCATTTT
size: NA; J: TRBJ1-2; D: TRBD1; V: TRBV5-1; CDR3: CASSSGQGGGYGYTF; DNA: TGCGCCAGCAGCTCCGGACAGGGTGGGGGCTATGGCTACACCTTC
size: NA; J: TRBJ2-6; D: TRBD1; V: TRBV4-3; CDR3: CASSQSGQGVSGANVLTF; DNA: TGCGCCAGCAGCCAATCGGGACAGGGGGTCTCTGGGGCCAACGTCCTGACTTTC
size: NA; J: TRBJ2-5; D: NA; V: TRBV7-2; CDR3: CATEQSGNRGTQETQYF; DNA: TGTGCCACCGAACAAAGCGGGAACAGGGGGACCCAAGAGACCCAGTACTTC
size: NA; J: TRBJ2-2; D: NA; V: TRBV4-1; CDR3: CASSQVNGELFF; DNA: TGCGCCAGCAGCCAAGTTAACGGGGAGCTGTTTTTT
size: once; J: TRBJ2-3; D: NA; V: TRBV19; CDR3: CASEVGGTDTQYF; DNA: TGTGCCAGTGAGGTAGGGGGCACAGATACGCAGTATTTT
size: NA; J: TRBJ2-5; D: NA; V: TRBV27; CDR3: CASSAIGGQETQYF; DNA: TGTGCCAGCAGTGCTATAGGGGGACAAGAGACCCAGTACTTC
size: NA; J: TRBJ1-2; D: NA; V: TRBV25-1; CDR3: CASSALDGRGGYTF; DNA: TGTGCCAGCAGTGCCCTGGACGGCCGGGGGGGCTACACCTTC
size: few; J: TRBJ2-7; D: NA; V: TRBV7-7; CDR3: CASSSNPQTYEQYF; DNA: TGTGCCAGCAGCTCAAATCCACAGACCTACGAGCAGTACTTC
size: NA; J: TRBJ2-7; D: TRBD2; V: TRBV5-5; CDR3: CASSSPGLAGGLEQYF; DNA: TGTGCCAGCAGCTCACCAGGACTAGCGGGAGGACTGGAGCAGTACTTC
size: once; J: TRBJ2-7; D: NA; V: TRBV9; CDR3: CASSDQQARGTYEQYF; DNA: TGTGCCAGCAGCGACCAACAGGCCAGGGGCACCTACGAGCAGTACTTC
size: NA; J: TRBJ2-1; D: TRBD2; V: TRBV7-6; CDR3: CASSLASSGSRNEQFF; DNA: TGTGCCAGCAGCTTAGCGTCTAGCGGGAGCAGGAATGAGCAGTTCTTC
size: NA; J: TRBJ1-4; D: NA; V: TRBV6-5; CDR3: CASSYSLSGGEKLFF; DNA: TGTGCCAGCAGTTACTCGTTGTCAGGAGGCGAAAAACTGTTTTTT
size: NA; J: TRBJ2-5; D: NA; V: TRBV28; CDR3: CASRDTYQETQYF; DNA: TGTGCCAGCAGGGACACCTACCAAGAGACCCAGTACTTC
size: once; J: TRBJ2-5; D: NA; V: TRBV29-1; CDR3: CSYKKGGRRLAQETQYF; DNA: TGCAGCTACAAGAAAGGGGGTAGGAGGCTTGCCCAAGAGACCCAGTACTTC
size: NA; J: TRBJ2-7; D: TRBD2; V: TRBV7-9; CDR3: CSSSFTPLLAGSSYEQYF; DNA: TGTTCCAGCAGCTTTACCCCTCTACTAGCGGGAAGCTCCTACGAGCAGTACTTC
size: NA; J: TRBJ2-1; D: TRBD2; V: TRBV5-1; CDR3: CASSLPGGGAYNEQFF; DNA: TGCGCCAGCAGCTTGCCGGGCGGGGGGGCCTACAATGAGCAGTTCTTC
size: once; J: TRBJ2-3; D: TRBD2; V: TRBV28; CDR3: CASSFIWTSGSTDTQYF; DNA: TGTGCCAGCAGTTTCATCTGGACTAGCGGGAGCACAGATACGCAGTATTTT
size: NA; J: TRBJ2-2; D: TRBD2; V: TRBV4-2; CDR3: CASSSGLAGGVGELFF; DNA: TGTGCCAGCAGCTCCGGACTAGCGGGAGGGGTCGGGGAGCTGTTTTTT
size: few; J: TRBJ2-1; D: NA; V: TRBV20-1; CDR3: CSAPRGEQFF; DNA: TGCAGTGCCCCCAGGGGTGAGCAGTTCTTC
size: NA; J: TRBJ2-1; D: NA; V: TRBV23-1; CDR3: CASSFSSGHFSSYNEQFF; DNA: TGCGCCAGCAGTTTCTCTTCGGGACATTTTAGCTCCTACAATGAGCAGTTCTTC
size: NA; J: TRBJ1-3; D: TRBD1; V: TRBV28; CDR3: CASRRKSGGSGNTIYF; DNA: TGTGCCAGCAGGAGGAAATCAGGGGGCTCTGGAAACACCATATATTTT
size: NA; J: TRBJ2-7; D: TRBD2; V: TRBV15; CDR3: CATSREASGGANEQYF; DNA: TGTGCCACCAGCAGAGAAGCTAGCGGGGGGGCGAACGAGCAGTACTTC
size: few; J: TRBJ2-7; D: NA; V: TRBV28; CDR3: CASSLVGGGGYEQYF; DNA: TGTGCCAGCAGTTTGGTTGGGGGGGGCGGCTACGAGCAGTACTTC
size: few; J: TRBJ2-1; D: NA; V: TRBV2; CDR3: CASSEQAEQFF; DNA: TGTGCCAGCAGTGAACAAGCGGAGCAGTTCTTC
size: NA; J: TRBJ2-5; D: NA; V: TRBV25-1; CDR3: CASSRTGGGETQYF; DNA: TGTGCCAGCAGCCGTACAGGTGGGGGGGAGACCCAGTACTTC
size: NA; J: TRBJ2-7; D: TRBD1; V: TRBV27; CDR3: CASKTGTGKHEQYF; DNA: TGTGCCAGCAAAACCGGGACAGGGAAGCACGAGCAGTACTTC
size: NA; J: TRBJ1-2; D: TRBD1; V: TRBV9; CDR3: CASSLGQGADGYTF; DNA: TGTGCCAGCAGCCTCGGACAGGGGGCTGATGGCTACACCTTC
size: few; J: TRBJ2-5; D: TRBD2; V: TRBV4-1; CDR3: CASKRTSGSLPETQYF; DNA: TGCGCCAGCAAACGGACTAGCGGGAGCCTCCCAGAGACCCAGTACTTC
size: NA; J: TRBJ2-3; D: NA; V: TRBV11-3; CDR3: CASSLRGLTDTQYF; DNA: TGTGCCAGCAGCTTGCGCGGGCTCACAGATACGCAGTATTTT
size: few; J: TRBJ1-6; D: NA; V: TRBV6-5; CDR3: CASGDNSPLHF; DNA: TGTGCCTCAGGGGATAATTCACCCCTCCACTTT
size: NA; J: TRBJ2-3; D: TRBD2; V: TRBV7-3; CDR3: CASSLTASGVTDTQYF; DNA: TGTGCCAGCAGCTTAACGGCTAGCGGGGTCACAGATACGCAGTATTTT
size: NA; J: TRBJ1-1; D: TRBD1; V: TRBV7-2; CDR3: CASSLGGGVTEAFF; DNA: TGTGCCAGCAGCTTAGGAGGGGGCGTCACTGAAGCTTTCTTT
size: NA; J: TRBJ2-7; D: NA; V: TRBV28; CDR3: CASKTSGAPPSEQYF; DNA: TGTGCCAGCAAAACTTCAGGGGCGCCCCCCTCCGAGCAGTACTTC
size: NA; J: TRBJ2-3; D: TRBD2; V: TRBV28; CDR3: CASSPTGLLAADTQYF; DNA: TGTGCCAGCAGCCCGACAGGATTACTAGCGGCAGATACGCAGTATTTT
size: NA; J: TRBJ2-7; D: TRBD2; V: TRBV5-1; CDR3: CASSWEGTYEQYF; DNA: TGCGCCAGCAGCTGGGAGGGGACCTACGAGCAGTACTTC
size: NA; J: TRBJ1-5; D: TRBD1; V: TRBV28; CDR3: CASSFRDRGHRANNQPQHF; DNA: TGTGCCAGCAGCTTCCGGGACAGGGGCCACCGGGCCAATAATCAGCCCCAGCATTTT
size: NA; J: TRBJ2-2; D: TRBD2; V: TRBV6-5; CDR3: CASSSSGGAFTGELFF; DNA: TGTGCCAGCAGTTCAAGCGGGGGGGCGTTCACCGGGGAGCTGTTTTTT
size: NA; J: TRBJ2-5; D: NA; V: TRBV6-5; CDR3: CASSRQQETQYF; DNA: TGTGCCAGCAGTCGACAGCAAGAGACCCAGTACTTC
size: NA; J: TRBJ2-1; D: NA; V: TRBV10-3; CDR3: CATSSNEQFF; DNA: TGTGCCACTTCTTCGAATGAGCAGTTCTTC
size: NA; J: TRBJ1-6; D: TRBD1; V: TRBV27; CDR3: CASSLRAGGNYNSPLHF; DNA: TGTGCCAGCAGTTTAAGGGCAGGGGGCAACTATAATTCACCCCTCCACTTT
size: NA; J: TRBJ2-7; D: TRBD2; V: TRBV7-9; CDR3: CSSSPSGTAYEQYF; DNA: TGTTCCAGCAGCCCGAGCGGGACCGCCTACGAGCAGTACTTC
size: NA; J: TRBJ1-4; D: NA; V: TRBV6-5; CDR3: CASCRGAGEKLFF; DNA: TGTGCCAGCTGTAGGGGCGCTGGGGAAAAACTGTTTTTT